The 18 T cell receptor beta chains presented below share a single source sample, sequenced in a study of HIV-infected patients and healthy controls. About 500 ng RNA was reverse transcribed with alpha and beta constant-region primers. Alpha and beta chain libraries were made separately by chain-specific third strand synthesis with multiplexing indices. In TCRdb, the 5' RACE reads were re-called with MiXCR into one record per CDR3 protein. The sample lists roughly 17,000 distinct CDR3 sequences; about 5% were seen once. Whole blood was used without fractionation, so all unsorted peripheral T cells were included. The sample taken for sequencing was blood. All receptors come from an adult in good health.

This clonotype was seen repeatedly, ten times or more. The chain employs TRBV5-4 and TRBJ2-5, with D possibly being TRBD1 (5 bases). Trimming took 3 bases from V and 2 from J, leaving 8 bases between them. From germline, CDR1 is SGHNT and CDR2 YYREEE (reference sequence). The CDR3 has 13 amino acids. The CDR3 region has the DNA TGTGCCAGCAGCTATGACAGTCAAGAGACCCAGTACTTC. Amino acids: CASSYDSQETQYF. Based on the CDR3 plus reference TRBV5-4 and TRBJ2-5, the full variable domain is ETGVTQSPTHLIKTRGQQVTLRCSSQSGHNTVSWYQQALGQGPQFIFQYYREEENGRGNFPPRFSGLQFPNYSSELNVNALELDDSALYLCASSYDSQETQYFGPGTRLLVL.

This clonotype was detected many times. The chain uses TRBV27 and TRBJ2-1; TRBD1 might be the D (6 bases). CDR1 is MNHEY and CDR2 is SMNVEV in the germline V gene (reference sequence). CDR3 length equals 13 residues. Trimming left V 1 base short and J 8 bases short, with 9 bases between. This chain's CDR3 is CASSLYQGHEQFF. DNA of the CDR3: TGTGCCAGCAGTTTATATCAGGGGCATGAGCAGTTCTTC.

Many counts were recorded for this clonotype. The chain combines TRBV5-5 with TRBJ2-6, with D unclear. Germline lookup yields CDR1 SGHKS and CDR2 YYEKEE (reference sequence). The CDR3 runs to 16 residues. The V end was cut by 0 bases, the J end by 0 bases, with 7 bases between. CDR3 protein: CASSLGGYSGANVLTF. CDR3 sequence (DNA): TGTGCCAGCAGCTTGGGGGGATACTCTGGGGCCAACGTCCTGACTTTC.

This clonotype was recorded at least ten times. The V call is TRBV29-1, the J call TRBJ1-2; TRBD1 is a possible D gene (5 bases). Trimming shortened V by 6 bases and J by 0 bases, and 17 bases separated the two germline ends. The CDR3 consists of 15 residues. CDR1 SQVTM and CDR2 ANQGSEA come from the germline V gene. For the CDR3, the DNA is TGCAGCGTCGCCAGGGAGCCACAAGCTAACTATGGCTACACCTTC. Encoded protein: CSVAREPQANYGYTF.

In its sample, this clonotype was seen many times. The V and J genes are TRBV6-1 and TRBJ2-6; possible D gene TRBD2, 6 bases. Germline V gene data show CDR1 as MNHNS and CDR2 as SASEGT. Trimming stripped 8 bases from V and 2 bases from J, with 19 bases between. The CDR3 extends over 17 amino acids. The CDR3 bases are TGTGCCAGCGGTTCCCCGGGGGATCCCGCTGGGGCCAACGTCCTGACTTTC. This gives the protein CASGSPGDPAGANVLTF.

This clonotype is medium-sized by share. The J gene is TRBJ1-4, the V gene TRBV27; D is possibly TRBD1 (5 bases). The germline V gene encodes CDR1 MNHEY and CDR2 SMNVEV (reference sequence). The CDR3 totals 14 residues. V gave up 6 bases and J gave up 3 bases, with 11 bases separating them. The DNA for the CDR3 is TGTGCCAGCAGAAACCAGGGAGCTAATGAAAAACTGTTTTTT. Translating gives CASRNQGANEKLFF.

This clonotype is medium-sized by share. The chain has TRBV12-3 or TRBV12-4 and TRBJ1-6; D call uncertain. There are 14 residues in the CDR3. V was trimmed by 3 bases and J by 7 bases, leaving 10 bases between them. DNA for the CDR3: TGTGCCAGCAGTTTCTACAAGATAAATTCACCCCTCCACTTT. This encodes CASSFYKINSPLHF.

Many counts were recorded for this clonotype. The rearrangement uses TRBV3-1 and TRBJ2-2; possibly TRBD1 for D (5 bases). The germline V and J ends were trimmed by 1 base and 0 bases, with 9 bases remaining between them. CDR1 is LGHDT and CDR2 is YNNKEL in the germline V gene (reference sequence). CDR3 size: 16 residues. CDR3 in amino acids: CASSQVGQTNTGELFF. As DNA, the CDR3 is TGTGCCAGCAGCCAAGTGGGGCAAACGAACACCGGGGAGCTGTTTTTT.

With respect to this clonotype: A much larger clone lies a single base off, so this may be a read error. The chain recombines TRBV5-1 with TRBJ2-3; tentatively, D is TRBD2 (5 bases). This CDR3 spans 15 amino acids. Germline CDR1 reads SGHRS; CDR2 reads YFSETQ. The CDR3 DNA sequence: TGCGCCAGCCAGGAGCAGGTTTCTAGCACAGATACGCAGAATTTT. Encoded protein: CASQEQVSSTDTQNF. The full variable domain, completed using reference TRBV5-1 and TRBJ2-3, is KAGVTQTPRYLIKTRGQQVTLSCSPISGHRSVSWYQQTPGQGLQFLFEYFSETQRNKGNFPGRFSGRQFSNSRSEMNVSTLELGDSALYLCASQEQVSSTDTQNFGPGTRLTVL.

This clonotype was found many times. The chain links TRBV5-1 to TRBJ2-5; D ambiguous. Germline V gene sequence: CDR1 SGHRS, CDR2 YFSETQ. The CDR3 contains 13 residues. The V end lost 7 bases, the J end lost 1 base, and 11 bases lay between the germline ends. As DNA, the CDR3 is TGCGCCAGCCGTAGAGAGCCCCAAGAGACCCAGTACTTC. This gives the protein CASRREPQETQYF.

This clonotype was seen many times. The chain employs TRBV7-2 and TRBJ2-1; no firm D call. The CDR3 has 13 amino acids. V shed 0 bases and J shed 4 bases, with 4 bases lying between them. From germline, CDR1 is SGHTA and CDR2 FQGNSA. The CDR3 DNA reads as TGTGCCAGCAGCTTAGCAGATTACAATGAGCAGTTCTTC. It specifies CASSLADYNEQFF.

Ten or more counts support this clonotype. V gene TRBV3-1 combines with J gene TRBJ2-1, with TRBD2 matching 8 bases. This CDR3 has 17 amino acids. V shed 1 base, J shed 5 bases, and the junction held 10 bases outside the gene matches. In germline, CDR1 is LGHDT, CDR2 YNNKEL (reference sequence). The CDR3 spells CASSQGTIAGSDNEQFF. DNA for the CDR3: TGTGCCAGCAGCCAAGGTACCATAGCGGGAAGCGACAATGAGCAGTTCTTC.

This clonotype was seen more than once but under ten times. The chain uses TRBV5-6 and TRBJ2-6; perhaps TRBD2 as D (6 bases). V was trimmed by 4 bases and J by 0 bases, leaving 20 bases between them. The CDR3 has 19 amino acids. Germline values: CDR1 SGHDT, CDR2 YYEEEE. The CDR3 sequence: CASSLAGGSPHSGANVLTF. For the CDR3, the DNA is TGTGCCAGCAGCCTCGCAGGAGGGTCCCCCCACTCTGGGGCCAACGTCCTGACTTTC.

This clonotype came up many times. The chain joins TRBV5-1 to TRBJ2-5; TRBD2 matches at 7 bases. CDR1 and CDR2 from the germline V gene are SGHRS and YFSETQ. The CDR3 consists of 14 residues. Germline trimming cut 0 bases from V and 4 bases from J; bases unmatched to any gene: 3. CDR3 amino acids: CASSLERGGETQYF. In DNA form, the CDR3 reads TGCGCCAGCAGCTTGGAGCGGGGTGGAGAGACCCAGTACTTC.

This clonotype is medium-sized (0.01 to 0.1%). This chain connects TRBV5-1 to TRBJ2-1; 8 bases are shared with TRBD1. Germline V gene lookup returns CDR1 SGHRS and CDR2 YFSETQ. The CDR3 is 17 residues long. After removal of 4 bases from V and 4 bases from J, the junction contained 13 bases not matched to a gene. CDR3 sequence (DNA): TGCGCCAGCAGCCTGTTTACCGGGACAGGATTATACAATGAGCAGTTCTTC. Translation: CASSLFTGTGLYNEQFF.

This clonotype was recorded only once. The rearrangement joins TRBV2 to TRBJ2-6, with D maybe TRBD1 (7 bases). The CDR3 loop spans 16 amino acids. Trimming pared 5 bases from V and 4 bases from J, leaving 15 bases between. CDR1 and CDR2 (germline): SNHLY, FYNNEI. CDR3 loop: CASSSGGGSGANVLTF. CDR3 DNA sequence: TGTGCCAGCAGTTCAGGGGGAGGCAGCGGGGCCAACGTCCTGACTTTC.

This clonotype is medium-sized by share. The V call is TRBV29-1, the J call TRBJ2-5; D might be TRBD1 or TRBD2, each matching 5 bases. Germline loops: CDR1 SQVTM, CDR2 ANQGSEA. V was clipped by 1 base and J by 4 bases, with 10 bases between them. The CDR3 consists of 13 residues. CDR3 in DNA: TGCAGCGTTGAAGGGGCAGGGAGAGAGACCCAGTACTTC. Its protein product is CSVEGAGRETQYF.

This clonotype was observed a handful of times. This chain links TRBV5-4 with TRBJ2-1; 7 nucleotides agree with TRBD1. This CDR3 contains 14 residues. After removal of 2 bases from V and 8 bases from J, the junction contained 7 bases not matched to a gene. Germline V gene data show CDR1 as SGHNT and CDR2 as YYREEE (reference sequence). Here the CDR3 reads CASSFRDREHEQFF. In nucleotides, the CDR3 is TGTGCCAGCAGCTTCCGGGACAGAGAACATGAGCAGTTCTTC.